This T cell receptor (beta chain) comes out of a study of T cell responses to AZD1222 COVID-19 vaccine. Here immunoSEQ multiplex PCR was the method, and the copy in TCRdb shows in-frame clones only, minus some. This sample yields approximately 92,000 clones, of which 70% to 90% are seen a single time; roughly 10% belongs to the top ten. Specimen: peripheral blood, collected on day 0 of AZD1222 vaccination. This clonotype was sampled from an adult in good health.

CDR3 sequence (DNA): TGTGCCAGCTGTCGGGGAACTAACTATGGCTACACCTTC. Translating it yields CASCRGTNYGYTF. The rearrangement uses TRBV6-5 and TRBJ1-2; the D is unclear. Germline values: CDR1 MNHEY, CDR2 SVGAGI. This CDR3 spans 13 amino acids. The V end was cut by 8 bases, the J end by 0 bases, with 10 bases between.